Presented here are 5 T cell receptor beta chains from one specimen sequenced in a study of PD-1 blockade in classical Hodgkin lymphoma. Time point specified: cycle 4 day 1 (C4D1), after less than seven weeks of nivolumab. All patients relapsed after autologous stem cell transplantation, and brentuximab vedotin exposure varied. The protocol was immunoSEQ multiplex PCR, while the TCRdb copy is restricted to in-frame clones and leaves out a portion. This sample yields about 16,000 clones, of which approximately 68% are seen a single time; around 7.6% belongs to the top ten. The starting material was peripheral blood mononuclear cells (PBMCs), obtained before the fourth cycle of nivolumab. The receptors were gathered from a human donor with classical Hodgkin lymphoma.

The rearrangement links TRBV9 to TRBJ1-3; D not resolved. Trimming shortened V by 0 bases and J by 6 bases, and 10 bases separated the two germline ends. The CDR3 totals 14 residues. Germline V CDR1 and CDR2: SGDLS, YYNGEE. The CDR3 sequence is CASSVDPGQNTIYF. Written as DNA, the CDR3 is TGTGCCAGCAGCGTAGATCCGGGTCAAAACACCATATATTTT.

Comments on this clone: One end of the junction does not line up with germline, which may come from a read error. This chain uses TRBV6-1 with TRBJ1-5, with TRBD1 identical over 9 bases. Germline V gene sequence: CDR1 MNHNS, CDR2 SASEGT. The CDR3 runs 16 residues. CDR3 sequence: CAISDLDRGENQPQHF. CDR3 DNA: TGTGCCATCAGTGACCTCGACAGGGGGGAGAATCAGCCCCAGCATTTT.

The CDR3 nucleotides read TGTGCCAGCAGCTTGTTGGGGGGGAACTATGGCTACACCTTC. Translation: CASSLLGGNYGYTF. The chain has TRBV5-5 and TRBJ1-2; tentative D call: TRBD1 (5 bases). This CDR3 is 14 amino acids long. CDR1 SGHKS and CDR2 YYEKEE come from the germline V gene (reference sequence). Trimming stripped 1 base from V and 2 bases from J, with 9 bases between. The full variable domain, rest sourced from reference TRBV5-5 and TRBJ1-2, is DAGVTQSPTHLIKTRGQQVTLRCSPISGHKSVSWYQQVLGQGPQFIFQYYEKEERGRGNFPDRFSARQFPNYSSELNVNALLLGDSALYLCASSLLGGNYGYTFGSGTRLTVV.

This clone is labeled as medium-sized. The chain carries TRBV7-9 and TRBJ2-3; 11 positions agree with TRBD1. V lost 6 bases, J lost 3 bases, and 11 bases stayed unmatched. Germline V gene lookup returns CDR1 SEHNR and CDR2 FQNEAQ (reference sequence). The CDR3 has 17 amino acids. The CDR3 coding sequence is TGTGCCAGCAGGTTACCCGGGACAGGGGGTGGTACAGATACGCAGTATTTT. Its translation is CASRLPGTGGGTDTQYF.

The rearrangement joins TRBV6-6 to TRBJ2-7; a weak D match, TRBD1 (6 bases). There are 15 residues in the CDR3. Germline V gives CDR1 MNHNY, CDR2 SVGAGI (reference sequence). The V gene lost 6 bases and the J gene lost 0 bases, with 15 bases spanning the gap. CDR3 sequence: CASSHRDTSSYEQYF. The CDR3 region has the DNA TGTGCCAGCAGCCACAGGGACACGAGCTCCTACGAGCAGTACTTC.